A single sample is the source of the 19 T cell receptor beta chains below, sequenced in a study of OX40 agonist ivuxolimab in advanced cancers. Only in-frame clones appear in the TCRdb table, and some are missing; sequencing was by immunoSEQ multiplex PCR. The profile covers roughly 55,000 clones, with around 80% appearing a single time and roughly 4.6% taken by the ten largest. This material consisted of CD4+ or CD8+ T cells sorted from blood, taken in a trial of the OX40 agonist ivuxolimab. The receptor source for this set is an adult with an advanced solid tumor such as melanoma, head and neck, liver or kidney cancer.

The genes are TRBV7-8 and TRBJ2-1, with D unclear. Trimming removed 1 base at V and 5 bases at J, with 6 bases between. There are 13 residues in the CDR3. The germline V gene encodes CDR1 SGHVS and CDR2 FQNEAQ. CDR3 sequence reads: CASSLGPDNEQFF. The CDR3 bases are TGTGCCAGCAGCTTAGGGCCAGACAATGAGCAGTTCTTC.

This chain connects TRBV5-1 to TRBJ2-6; TRBD1 matches at 10 bases. This CDR3 is built from 18 residues. V lost 0 bases, J lost 2 bases, and 5 bases stayed unmatched. From germline, CDR1 is SGHRS and CDR2 YFSETQ. In nucleotides, the CDR3 is TGCGCCAGCAGCTTGGCACGGACAGGGGGAGCTGGGGCCAACGTCCTGACTTTC. Encoded protein: CASSLARTGGAGANVLTF.

This clone was seen more than once but under ten times. This chain links TRBV5-1 with TRBJ1-2; a weak D match, TRBD1 (5 bases). Germline lookup yields CDR1 SGHRS and CDR2 YFSETQ. The V and J ends lost 3 bases and 7 bases respectively, with 19 bases between them. CDR3 length equals 15 residues. This CDR3 reads CASSYGVLDIPGYTF. CDR3 DNA: TGCGCCAGCAGCTATGGAGTATTGGACATTCCTGGCTACACCTTC.

The V and J genes are TRBV18 and TRBJ2-2, with 7 bases fitting TRBD1. With 1 base clipped from V and 7 bases from J, the junction kept 3 bases outside the gene matches. The CDR3 runs to 14 residues. Germline V gene lookup returns CDR1 KGHSH and CDR2 LQKENI. The chain's CDR3 is CASSPRQGDGELFF. CDR3 nucleotide sequence: TGTGCCAGCTCACCACGACAGGGAGACGGGGAGCTGTTTTTT.

J is TRBJ1-1 and V is TRBV7-6, with D perhaps matching TRBD1 (6 bases). From germline, CDR1 is SGHVS and CDR2 FNYEAQ. This CDR3 contains 14 residues. V gave up 6 bases and J gave up 4 bases, with 15 bases separating them. In DNA, the CDR3 is TGTGCCAGCAGAAGGACAGAGTTCGGCACTGAAGCTTTCTTT. Translating gives CASRRTEFGTEAFF.

Worth noting for this clone: The sample contains more than one DNA sequence encoding this CDR3. This rearrangement joins TRBV29-1 to TRBJ1-1; no firm D call. CDR1 SQVTM and CDR2 ANQGSEA come from the germline V gene. The CDR3 is 11 amino acids. V lost 6 bases and J lost 4, with 9 bases in between. The CDR3 protein is CSVLRSTEAFF. CDR3 DNA sequence: TGCAGCGTCTTGCGGAGCACTGAAGCTTTCTTT.

The chain joins TRBV6-6 to TRBJ2-5, with 7 bases matching TRBD2. The CDR3 extends over 14 amino acids. Trimming removed 7 bases from V and 4 bases from J; junction bases left unmatched: 9. Germline-derived CDR1 and CDR2 are MNHNY and SVGAGI (reference sequence). The chain's CDR3 is CASIWGGGGETQYF. Written as DNA, the CDR3 is TGTGCCAGCATTTGGGGCGGGGGAGGAGAGACCCAGTACTTC.

This clone was found a few times. The rearrangement uses TRBV27 and TRBJ1-1; weak D call: TRBD1 (5 bases). Trimming left V 4 bases short and J 1 base short, with 16 bases between. Germline V CDR1 and CDR2: MNHEY, SMNVEV (reference sequence). CDR3 length equals 16 residues. CDR3 coding DNA: TGTGCCAGCAGTTCTCCCCCGGGACGGCGGAACACTGAAGCTTTCTTT. This encodes CASSSPPGRRNTEAFF.

The rearrangement uses TRBV18 and TRBJ1-5; no firm D call. The germline V and J ends were trimmed by 2 bases and 3 bases, with 11 bases remaining between them. Germline CDR1 is KGHSH and CDR2 is LQKENI. The CDR3 extends over 15 amino acids. CDR3 sequence reads: CASSPSRDYNQPQHF. CDR3 DNA sequence: TGTGCCAGCTCACCATCACGGGATTACAATCAGCCCCAGCATTTT.

V gene TRBV25-1 combines with J gene TRBJ2-5, with D unresolved. CDR1 MGHDK and CDR2 SYGVNS come from the germline V gene. V shed 6 bases and J shed 5 bases, with 13 bases lying between them. The CDR3 runs to 13 residues. The CDR3 protein is CASRVNGWETQYF. The CDR3 DNA sequence: TGTGCCAGCAGGGTAAACGGATGGGAGACCCAGTACTTC.

This sequence joins TRBV6-5 and TRBJ1-6; D unclear. The germline V and J ends were trimmed by 7 bases and 10 bases, with 8 bases remaining between them. There are 11 residues in the CDR3. Germline lookup yields CDR1 MNHEY and CDR2 SVGAGI. The DNA of the CDR3 is TGTGCCAGCACGAGGGAATCACCCCTCCACTTT. Protein sequence: CASTRESPLHF.

V gene TRBV5-1 combines with J gene TRBJ2-2; 7 bases agree with TRBD1. The CDR3 contains 16 residues. The V and J ends lost 1 base and 4 bases, in that order; junction bases with no gene match: 7. Germline-derived CDR1 and CDR2 are SGHRS and YFSETQ. The CDR3 reads CASSLIKGATTGELFF. CDR3 sequence (DNA): TGCGCCAGCAGCTTGATTAAGGGGGCGACCACCGGGGAGCTGTTTTTT.

This clone has just one count. The chain is built from TRBV10-2 and TRBJ1-2, with D hard to call. V lost 11 bases and J lost 3, with 13 bases in between. The CDR3 spans 12 residues. CDR1 is WSHSY and CDR2 is SAAADI in the germline V gene. The CDR3 DNA sequence: TGCGCCGGTTTCGGAGGCTACTATGGCTACACCTTC. It translates to CAGFGGYYGYTF.

The CDR3 reads CASMRTGVNEQFF. CDR3 DNA sequence: TGTGCCAGCATGCGGACAGGGGTAAATGAGCAGTTCTTC. This chain uses TRBV5-6 with TRBJ2-1; 9 nucleotides agree with TRBD1. The CDR3 is 13 residues long. Per germline, CDR1 SGHDT and CDR2 YYEEEE. V shed 6 bases, J shed 7 bases, and the junction held 5 bases outside the gene matches.

V gene TRBV5-4 combines with J gene TRBJ1-5; 7 bases line up with TRBD1. The CDR3 is made up of 16 amino acids. Germline V gene lookup returns CDR1 SGHNT and CDR2 YYREEE (reference sequence). Losses at the gene ends were 4 bases for V and 2 bases for J; bases not matched to a gene: 9. The CDR3 DNA follows: TGTGCCAGCAGCATGGGAGGGGGCGACGGCAATCAGCCCCAGCATTTT. Translating gives CASSMGGGDGNQPQHF.

The V call is TRBV7-2, the J call TRBJ1-2; 7 bases are shared with TRBD1. The V gene end was trimmed by 5 bases and the J gene end by 0 bases; junction bases not matched to a gene: 6. Germline values: CDR1 SGHTA, CDR2 FQGNSA. The CDR3 is made up of 15 amino acids. In DNA, the CDR3 is TGTGCCAGCAGCCGGGGGACAGCTCCTAACTATGGCTACACCTTC. Residues: CASSRGTAPNYGYTF.

The chain carries TRBV18 and TRBJ1-2; no clear D. Trimming left V 6 bases short and J 0 bases short, with 14 bases between. CDR1 and CDR2 (germline): KGHSH, LQKENI. The CDR3 spans 15 residues. The CDR3 here is CASSLDTATNYGYTF. The CDR3 DNA sequence: TGTGCCAGCTCCCTAGACACTGCCACTAACTATGGCTACACCTTC.

V usage is TRBV25-1 and J usage is TRBJ2-7; 7 bases are shared with TRBD1. V gave up 3 bases and J gave up 6 bases; unmatched junction bases: 8. The CDR3 is made up of 14 amino acids. Germline V gives CDR1 MGHDK, CDR2 SYGVNS. The CDR3 protein is CASSEVTGPREQYF. The CDR3, as DNA: TGTGCCAGCAGTGAGGTGACAGGGCCTCGCGAGCAGTACTTC.

The V gene is TRBV4-3, the J gene TRBJ2-2; perhaps D is TRBD1 or TRBD2 (5 bases each). In germline, CDR1 is LGHNA, CDR2 YSLEER. This CDR3 is built from 15 residues. Deletions cut 0 bases from V and 3 bases from J, with 8 bases between. The CDR3: CASSQDEGYTGELFF. CDR3 nucleotide sequence: TGCGCCAGCAGCCAAGATGAGGGGTACACCGGGGAGCTGTTTTTT.